This T cell receptor beta chain is from a study of identical twins. This clonotype appeared a few times. CDR1 SEHNR and CDR2 FQNEAQ come from the germline V gene (reference sequence). The CDR3 is made up of 13 amino acids. The V end was cut by 0 bases, the J end by 4 bases, with 6 bases between. The authors used template switching to add a universal primer site and gave cDNA unique molecular identifiers. Each CDR3 protein gets one entry after TCRdb re-called the 5' RACE reads with MiXCR. Of some 460,000 distinct CDR3 sequences listed, around 14% are singletons. These records were also assigned to another study, of yellow fever vaccine responses in identical twins.

The specimen was CD4+ T cells sorted from blood. This receptor was taken from a young woman in good health. V is TRBV7-9 and J is TRBJ2-5; tentative D call: TRBD1 (6 bases). CDR3 DNA: TGTGCCAGCAGCTTAGCACAGGGAGAGACCCAGTACTTC. As protein: CASSLAQGETQYF. Full variable domain (rest looked up from reference TRBV7-9 and TRBJ2-5): DTGVSQNPRHKITKRGQNVTFRCDPISEHNRLYWYRQTLGQGPEFLTYFQNEAQLEKSRLLSDRFSAERPKGSFSTLEIQRTEQGDSAMYLCASSLAQGETQYFGPGTRLLVL.